What follows are 8 T cell receptor beta chains derived from one specimen sequenced in a study of blood T cell repertoires in COVID-19. TCRdb's table, derived via immunoSEQ multiplex PCR, lists solely in-frame clones and lacks some. The table lists a few hundred thousand clones, under 90% of them singletons. Material: PBMCs or T cells enriched from blood (not recorded which). These receptors were obtained from a young woman who had recovered from COVID-19.

The CDR3, as DNA: TGTGCCAGCAGCCCTACAGTCCGGACAGGGCTCGAGCAGTTCTTC. Translating it yields CASSPTVRTGLEQFF. V and J are TRBV13 and TRBJ2-1, with TRBD1 identical over 8 bases. The CDR3 has 15 residues. From germline, CDR1 is PRHDT and CDR2 FYEKMQ (reference sequence). V lost 5 bases to trimming and J lost 10 bases; unmatched junction nucleotides: 13. The full variable domain, completed using reference TRBV13 and TRBJ2-1, is AAGVIQSPRHLIKEKRETATLKCYPIPRHDTVYWYQQGPGQDPQFLISFYEKMQSDKGSIPDRFSAQQFSDYHSELNMSSLELGDSALYFCASSPTVRTGLEQFFGPGTRLTVL.

The V call is TRBV27, the J call TRBJ1-5; TRBD1 agrees at 10 bases. V trimming: 5 bases; J trimming: 7 bases; junction bases outside the gene matches: 11. Looked up from germline, CDR1 is MNHEY and CDR2 is SMNVEV (reference sequence). CDR3 length equals 16 residues. CDR3 loop: CASSPKDRGLGQPQHF. CDR3 nucleotide sequence: TGTGCCAGCAGTCCAAAAGACAGGGGGCTGGGACAGCCCCAGCATTTT.

The chain links TRBV28 to TRBJ2-7; a weak D match, TRBD2 (6 bases). V was trimmed by 2 bases and J by 7 bases, leaving 9 bases between them. The CDR3 loop spans 12 amino acids. Per the germline V gene, CDR1 is MDHEN and CDR2 is SYDVKM. This CDR3 reads CASSLGGREQYF. The CDR3 region has the DNA TGTGCCAGCAGTTTAGGAGGGCGGGAGCAGTACTTC.

This rearrangement joins TRBV4-3 to TRBJ2-3; 13 positions match TRBD2. V lost 4 bases and J lost 1; bases outside the gene matches: 2. The length of the CDR3 is 16 residues. The germline gives CDR1 LGHNA, CDR2 YSLEER. The CDR3 sequence: CASSRGLAGGTDTQYF. The CDR3 DNA is TGCGCCAGCAGCCGCGGACTAGCGGGAGGCACAGATACGCAGTATTTT.

V is TRBV12-3 or TRBV12-4 and J is TRBJ1-3; D remains unclear. The CDR3 is made up of 13 amino acids. Between the trimmed V and J ends, which lost 0 bases and 4 bases, there was a span of 4 bases. DNA of the CDR3: TGTGCCAGCAGTTTAGCGAGGGGAAACACCATATATTTT. It yields the protein CASSLARGNTIYF.

The rearrangement links TRBV6-4 to TRBJ2-3; D might be TRBD2 (5 bases). The germline gives CDR1 MRHNA, CDR2 SNTAGT. The CDR3 spans 14 residues. V shed 4 bases and J shed 1 base, with 9 bases lying between them. CDR3 residues: CASSAGSGTDTQYF. The CDR3 DNA reads TGTGCCAGCAGTGCGGGATCTGGCACAGATACGCAGTATTTT.

In its sample, this clone was seen once. This chain uses TRBV11-2 with TRBJ1-5; TRBD1 matches at 12 bases. Unmatched junction bases numbered 8, after V lost 5 bases and J lost 0 bases. The CDR3 contains 18 residues. CDR1 and CDR2 (germline): SGHAT, FQNNGV. The CDR3 DNA sequence: TGTGCCAGCAGCATTGGGACAGGGGGCGGGTATAGCAATCAGCCCCAGCATTTT. Its protein is CASSIGTGGGYSNQPQHF. The complete variable domain, with remaining parts taken from reference TRBV11-2 and TRBJ1-5, reads EAGVAQSPRYKIIEKRQSVAFWCNPISGHATLYWYQQILGQGPKLLIQFQNNGVVDDSQLPKDRFSAERLKGVDSTLKIQPAKLEDSAVYLCASSIGTGGGYSNQPQHFGDGTRLSIL.

This clone occurred a few times. The chain combines TRBV6-6 with TRBJ1-6; no clear D gene. Germline CDR1 and CDR2: MNHNY and SVGAGI (reference sequence). CDR3 length: 17 amino acids. V was shortened by 5 bases and J by 0 bases, with 14 bases between the two germline ends. The CDR3 DNA sequence: TGTGCCAGCAGTCCTACGACCCGGAGCTCCTATAATTCACCCCTCCACTTT. It codes for CASSPTTRSSYNSPLHF.